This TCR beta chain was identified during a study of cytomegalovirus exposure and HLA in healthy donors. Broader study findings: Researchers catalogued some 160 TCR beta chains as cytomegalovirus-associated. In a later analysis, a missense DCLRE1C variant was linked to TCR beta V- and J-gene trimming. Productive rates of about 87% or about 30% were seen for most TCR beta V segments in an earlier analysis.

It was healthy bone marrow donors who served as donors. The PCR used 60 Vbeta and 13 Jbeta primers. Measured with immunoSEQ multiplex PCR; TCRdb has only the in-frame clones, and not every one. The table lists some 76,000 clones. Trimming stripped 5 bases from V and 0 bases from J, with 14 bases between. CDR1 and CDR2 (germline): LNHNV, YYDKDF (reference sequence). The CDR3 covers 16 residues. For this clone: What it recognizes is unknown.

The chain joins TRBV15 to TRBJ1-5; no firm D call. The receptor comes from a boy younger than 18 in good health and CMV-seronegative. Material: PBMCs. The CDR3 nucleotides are TGTGCCACCAGCCGAACCCCAACCTATAGCAATCAGCCCCAGCATTTT. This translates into CATSRTPTYSNQPQHF. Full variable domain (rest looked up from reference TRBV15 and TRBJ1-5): DAMVIQNPRYQVTQFGKPVTLSCSQTLNHNVMYWYQQKSSQAPKLLFHYYDKDFNNEADTPDNFQSRRPNTSFCFLDIRSPGLGDTAMYLCATSRTPTYSNQPQHFGDGTRLSIL.